Here is one T cell receptor (beta chain) with its context. Its antigen remains unidentified. CDR1 MNHEY and CDR2 SVGEGT come from the germline V gene. The CDR3 length is 18 residues. The data derive from a study of monozygotic twins with inflammatory bowel disease. Study-wide results and caveats: With others, IBD patients shared fewer clonotypes than healthy twins did, especially with disease activity.

Two nested PCRs, run for approximately 17 and 9 cycles, were applied to TCRalpha and TCRbeta cDNA. TCRdb reprocessed the 5' RACE reads, keeping one entry per CDR3 protein, no DNA. The listing records 350,000 to 400,000 distinct CDR3 sequences. The chain recombines TRBV6-2 or TRBV6-3 with TRBJ2-3; TCRdb's D call, TRBD1, is unchecked because there is no DNA. The sequence was collected from a human donor with ulcerative colitis or Crohn's disease, or a healthy co-twin of an affected twin (not recorded which). The sample taken for sequencing was blood. The CDR3 reads CASSYSSRLPQATDTQYF.